The TCR beta chain described here comes from a study of identical twins. TCRdb called the 5' RACE reads again in MiXCR, with one record for every CDR3 protein. The table shows 300,000 to 400,000 distinct CDR3 sequences, with roughly an eighth occurring only once. There are a few counts of this clonotype. Germline lookup yields CDR1 SGHDT and CDR2 YYEEEE. This CDR3 region has 13 residues. The ends were cut back, 0 bases at V and 8 bases at J, with 9 bases in the middle. These same records also appear under a second study, on yellow fever vaccine responses in identical twins.

The chain employs TRBV5-6 and TRBJ2-1; weak D call: TRBD1 (5 bases). Sequencing was carried out using CD8+ T cells sorted from blood. This receptor was obtained from a woman between 18 and 29 years old in good health. The CDR3 here is CASSLAGPDEQFF. DNA for the CDR3: TGTGCCAGCAGCTTGGCAGGGCCTGATGAGCAGTTCTTC.